The sequence of this T cell receptor beta chain was determined in a study of T-cell memory formation after mild COVID-19. Across the whole study: Among the donors, TCR clusters were largely specific to each donor.

TCRdb redid the calling of the 5' RACE reads with MiXCR, one entry per CDR3 protein. The sample has some 260,000 distinct CDR3 sequences, about a sixth seen once; the top ten hold about 3.5%. Germline-derived CDR1 and CDR2 are MGHDK and SYGVNS. CDR3 length: 15 residues. Trimming cost V 4 bases and J 1 base, with 10 bases left between them. V and J are TRBV25-1 and TRBJ2-2, with D unclear. This clonotype was obtained from a man aged 18 to 30 who had mild COVID-19 (a few samples of this study predate the infection). Cell type and time point are not known. The sequencing input was PBMCs or a T cell subset sorted from them (not recorded which). CDR3 sequence reads: CASSAQDLNTGELFF. As DNA, the CDR3 is TGTGCCAGCAGTGCCCAGGACCTGAACACCGGGGAGCTGTTTTTT.